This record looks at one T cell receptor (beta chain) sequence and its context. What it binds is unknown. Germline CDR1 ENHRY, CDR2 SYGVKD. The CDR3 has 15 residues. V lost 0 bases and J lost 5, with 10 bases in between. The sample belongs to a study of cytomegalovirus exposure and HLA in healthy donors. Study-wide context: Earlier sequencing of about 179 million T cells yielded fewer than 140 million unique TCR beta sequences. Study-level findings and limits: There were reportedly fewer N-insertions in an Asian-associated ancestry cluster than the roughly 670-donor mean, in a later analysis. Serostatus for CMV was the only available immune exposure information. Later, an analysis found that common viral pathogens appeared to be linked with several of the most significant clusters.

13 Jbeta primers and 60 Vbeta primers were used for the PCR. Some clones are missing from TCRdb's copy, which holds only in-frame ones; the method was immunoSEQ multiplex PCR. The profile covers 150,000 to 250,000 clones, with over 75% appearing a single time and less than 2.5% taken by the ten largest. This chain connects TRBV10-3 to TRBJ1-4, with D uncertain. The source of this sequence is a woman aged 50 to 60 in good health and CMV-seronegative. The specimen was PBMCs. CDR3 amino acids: CAISESAFGNEKLFF. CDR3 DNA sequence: TGTGCCATCAGTGAGTCCGCCTTTGGCAATGAAAAACTGTTTTTT.